The 31 T cell receptor beta chains given below trace back to one sample, sequenced in a study of T-cell memory formation after mild COVID-19. Using its own MiXCR run on the 5' RACE reads, TCRdb lists one record per CDR3 protein. The sample contains about 350,000 distinct CDR3 sequences, 20% to 25% of which appear only once. The sample taken for sequencing was PBMCs or a T cell subset sorted from them (not recorded which). All receptors come from a man aged 18 to 35 who had mild COVID-19 (a few samples of this study predate the infection). Cell type and time point are not known.

The sample holds a few counts of this clonotype. The chain links TRBV6-5 to TRBJ2-3; D perhaps matches TRBD2 (5 bases). Trimming pared 0 bases from V and 5 bases from J, leaving 12 bases between. The CDR3 length is 15 residues. Germline V CDR1 and CDR2: MNHEY, SVGAGI. The CDR3: CASSYSGSVGDTQYF. CDR3 in DNA: TGTGCCAGCAGTTACTCGGGGAGCGTCGGAGATACGCAGTATTTT.

This clonotype was detected a few times. The rearrangement uses TRBV12-3 or TRBV12-4 and TRBJ2-3; 12 bases match TRBD2. CDR3 size: 17 residues. After removal of 5 bases from V and 6 bases from J, the junction contained 12 bases not matched to a gene. CDR3 coding DNA: TGTGCCAGCAGTCCCACCCTGCTAGCGGGGGGGCCCGATACGCAGTATTTT. As protein: CASSPTLLAGGPDTQYF.

This clonotype was seen more than once but under ten times. The genes are TRBV6-6 and TRBJ2-7; 12 bases are shared with TRBD1. The CDR3 consists of 15 residues. Unmatched junction bases numbered 9, after V lost 6 bases and J lost 6 bases. In germline, CDR1 is MNHNY, CDR2 SVGAGI (reference sequence). The CDR3 DNA follows: TGTGCCAGCAGAACCGGGACAGGGGGCTATAGCGAGCAGTACTTC. This gives the protein CASRTGTGGYSEQYF.

The V and J genes are TRBV11-2 and TRBJ1-2; possibly TRBD1 for D (5 bases). The CDR3 sequence is 14 residues long. V dropped 4 bases and J dropped 3 bases, with 12 bases sitting between them. Germline CDR1 and CDR2: SGHAT and FQNNGV. CDR3 DNA sequence: TGTGCCAGCAGCTCTAGTTCAGGGTACTATGGCTACACCTTC. Protein sequence: CASSSSSGYYGYTF.

This clonotype was picked up a small number of times. V and J are TRBV7-2 and TRBJ2-3; D could derive from TRBD1 or TRBD2 (5 bases each). The CDR3 runs 12 residues. Germline values: CDR1 SGHTA, CDR2 FQGNSA. V was cut by 6 bases and J by 14 bases, with 18 bases left in between. Here the CDR3 reads CASRSPGRKLYF. CDR3 DNA: TGTGCCAGCAGATCCCCGGGACGGAAGCTGTATTTT.

The chain employs TRBV18 and TRBJ2-3, with TRBD1 identical over 8 bases. Looked up from germline, CDR1 is KGHSH and CDR2 is LQKENI. The V gene end was trimmed by 3 bases and the J gene end by 4 bases; junction bases not matched to a gene: 6. The CDR3 has 15 amino acids. CDR3 loop: CASSPDRVGPDTQYF. The CDR3 DNA is TGTGCCAGCTCACCGGACAGGGTCGGTCCAGATACGCAGTATTTT.

There are a few counts of this clonotype. The chain has TRBV29-1 and TRBJ1-5; D is uncertain. From germline, CDR1 is SQVTM and CDR2 ANQGSEA. Between the trimmed V and J ends, which lost 6 bases and 5 bases, there was a span of 14 bases. This CDR3 spans 13 amino acids. CDR3: CSVALGNDQPQHF. CDR3 nucleotide sequence: TGCAGCGTCGCGTTGGGAAATGATCAGCCCCAGCATTTT.

This chain connects TRBV28 to TRBJ1-2, with a weak D call TRBD1 (5 bases). In germline, CDR1 is MDHEN, CDR2 SYDVKM. V lost 7 bases and J 6 bases, leaving 21 bases between the germline ends. This CDR3 contains 15 residues. The CDR3 bases are TGTGCCAGCACACAGGCACTGACAGTAAGCGATGGCTACACCTTC. It yields the protein CASTQALTVSDGYTF.

This rearrangement joins TRBV7-6 to TRBJ2-7, with 7 bases lining up with TRBD1. Losses at the gene ends were 5 bases for V and 5 bases for J; bases not matched to a gene: 12. This CDR3 is built from 15 residues. Germline CDR1 is SGHVS and CDR2 is FNYEAQ. CDR3 in amino acids: CASSQKTGPFNEQYF. Here the CDR3 DNA reads TGTGCCAGCAGCCAAAAGACAGGGCCCTTCAACGAGCAGTACTTC.

This chain uses TRBV5-1 with TRBJ2-3; 7 nucleotides line up with TRBD2. Unmatched junction bases numbered 8, after V lost 2 bases and J lost 2 bases. The V gene's germline CDR1 is SGHRS and CDR2 YFSETQ. The CDR3 sequence is 16 residues long. CDR3 nucleotides: TGCGCCAGCAGCTTAAATCCTAGCGGTACCACAGATACGCAGTATTTT. Amino acid sequence: CASSLNPSGTTDTQYF.

CDR3 DNA sequence: TGTGCCAGCAGTGATATGCACTACACCTTAGATGAGCAGTTCTTC. Protein product: CASSDMHYTLDEQFF. The chain carries TRBV2 and TRBJ2-1; D is uncertain. CDR1 and CDR2 from the germline V gene are SNHLY and FYNNEI. The CDR3 runs 15 residues. Trimming left V 3 bases short and J 8 bases short, with 17 bases between.

This clonotype was observed a handful of times. The V and J genes are TRBV6-2 or TRBV6-3 and TRBJ2-7, with D unclear. V was pared by 2 bases and J by 3 bases, with 11 bases between. This CDR3 has 14 amino acids. The germline gives CDR1 MNHEY, CDR2 SVGEGT. The CDR3 spells CASSYPGPYYEQYV. The CDR3 nucleotides are TGTGCCAGCAGTTACCCGGGCCCATACTACGAGCAGTACGTC.

This clonotype was detected only a few times. The V call is TRBV7-8, the J call TRBJ1-1; perhaps TRBD1 as D (5 bases). Germline CDR1 is SGHVS and CDR2 is FQNEAQ. The CDR3 extends over 16 amino acids. Trimming took 2 bases from V and 1 from J, leaving 14 bases between them. The CDR3 coding sequence is TGTGCCAGCAGCTTATACCAGGGCGGAGGGAACACTGAAGCTTTCTTT. As protein: CASSLYQGGGNTEAFF.

The sample holds a few counts of this clonotype. The chain recombines TRBV7-3 with TRBJ2-3, with 7 bases lining up with TRBD1. V was pared by 3 bases and J by 4 bases, with 1 base of the junction left unmatched. Germline V gives CDR1 SGHTA, CDR2 FQGTGA. This CDR3 contains 13 residues. The CDR3 sequence is CASSFGTADTQYF. In nucleotides, the CDR3 is TGTGCCAGCAGCTTCGGGACAGCAGATACGCAGTATTTT.

V and J are TRBV12-3 or TRBV12-4 and TRBJ1-2; 9 bases map to TRBD1. CDR3 length equals 16 residues. Trimming cost V 2 bases and J 4 bases; bases outside gene matches: 8. The CDR3 sequence is CASSLTLGQGPYGYTF. As DNA, the CDR3 is TGTGCCAGCAGTTTAACTCTGGGACAGGGACCCTATGGCTACACCTTC.

The chain uses TRBV4-1 and TRBJ1-1, with no clear D. From germline, CDR1 is MGHRA and CDR2 YSYEKL. The V gene lost 1 base and the J gene lost 6 bases, with 12 bases spanning the gap. The length of the CDR3 is 14 residues. The CDR3 DNA is TGCGCCAGCAGCCAAGTTCCCGCAGATCCTGAAGCTTTCTTT. It is translated as CASSQVPADPEAFF.

This clonotype was recorded at least ten times. The chain has TRBV5-5 and TRBJ2-1; 7 positions match TRBD1. J gave up 12 bases and V 4 bases, and 16 bases lay outside the gene matches. This CDR3 region has 15 residues. The germline V gene encodes CDR1 SGHKS and CDR2 YYEKEE (reference sequence). For the CDR3, the DNA is TGTGCCAGCAGCGAAACCGGGACAGAAAGTGGCGGGCAGTTCTTC. Its protein is CASSETGTESGGQFF.

The chain recombines TRBV4-3 with TRBJ1-5; 12 bases match TRBD1. The CDR3 runs to 14 residues. Trimming removed 5 bases from V and 14 bases from J; junction bases left unmatched: 10. CDR1 is LGHNA, CDR2 YSLEER, per germline. CDR3 nucleotides: TGCGCCAGCAGCGCCGGGACAGGGGGCGAAAAGAAGCATTTT. This gives the protein CASSAGTGGEKKHF.

The table lists this clonotype with many counts. The chain recombines TRBV12-3 or TRBV12-4 with TRBJ1-2, with 10 bases that match TRBD1. V dropped 7 bases and J dropped 13; count of bases not matched to a gene: 9. The CDR3 totals 12 residues. CDR3 in DNA: TGTGCCAGCACCCTGGACAGGGGGTCGGTCACCTTC. Its protein product is CASTLDRGSVTF.

This clonotype came up many times. The J gene is TRBJ1-5, the V gene TRBV7-2; D is possibly TRBD1 (5 bases). Germline CDR1 SGHTA, CDR2 FQGNSA. The CDR3 sequence is 14 residues long. V gave up 6 bases and J gave up 1 base, with 10 bases separating them. The CDR3 sequence is CASSLWGSNQPQHF. DNA of the CDR3: TGTGCCAGCAGTTTGTGGGGCAGCAATCAGCCCCAGCATTTT.

There are many counts of this clonotype. The chain links TRBV29-1 to TRBJ2-3; D is perhaps TRBD1 (6 bases). With 5 bases removed from V and 2 bases from J, the gap between germline ends came to 17 bases. The CDR3 spans 15 residues. CDR1 is SQVTM, CDR2 ANQGSEA, per germline. The CDR3 DNA follows: TGCAGCGTTTATTCTCCGGGACACTCCACAGATACGCAGTATTTT. Translation: CSVYSPGHSTDTQYF.

This clonotype was seen a few times. The chain employs TRBV24-1 and TRBJ2-1, with D possibly being TRBD1 (5 bases). V was trimmed by 9 bases and J by 10 bases, leaving 21 bases between them. The CDR3 totals 14 residues. The germline V gene has CDR1 KGHDR and CDR2 SFDVKD. CDR3 sequence reads: CATGSAQGPWEQFF. CDR3 bases: TGTGCCACCGGGTCCGCGCAGGGCCCGTGGGAGCAGTTCTTC.

The chain recombines TRBV6-5 with TRBJ1-2; a possible D gene is TRBD1 (5 bases). This CDR3 is 14 amino acids long. V lost 1 base, J lost 4 bases, and 10 bases lay in between. Germline V gene data show CDR1 as MNHEY and CDR2 as SVGAGI. CDR3 region: CASSYLPGGYGYTF. The CDR3 DNA follows: TGTGCCAGCAGTTACTTGCCGGGGGGCTATGGCTACACCTTC.

This clonotype was seen at least ten times. The rearrangement uses TRBV5-1 and TRBJ2-5; D unresolved. Germline CDR1 and CDR2: SGHRS and YFSETQ. Trimming took off 4 bases at V and 0 bases at J, with 4 bases between the two ends. The CDR3 spans 12 residues. The CDR3 DNA is TGCGCCAGCAGCAAAGACCAAGAGACCCAGTACTTC. Translated, it gives CASSKDQETQYF. Supplemented by reference TRBV5-1 and TRBJ2-5, the full variable domain reads KAGVTQTPRYLIKTRGQQVTLSCSPISGHRSVSWYQQTPGQGLQFLFEYFSETQRNKGNFPGRFSGRQFSNSRSEMNVSTLELGDSALYLCASSKDQETQYFGPGTRLLVL.

This clonotype has only a few counts. This rearrangement joins TRBV20-1 to TRBJ2-7, with D maybe TRBD2 (6 bases). V lost 5 bases to trimming and J lost 0 bases, with 14 bases between them. CDR1 and CDR2 from the germline V gene are DFQATT and SNEGSKA (reference sequence). The CDR3 runs to 14 residues. CDR3 loop: CSALYGGSSYEQYF. CDR3 DNA: TGCAGTGCTCTATACGGGGGTTCCTCCTACGAGCAGTACTTC.

This clonotype was recorded a few times. A read error may account for a junction end that differs from germline. The chain couples TRBV20-1 to TRBJ2-5, with D possibly being TRBD1 or TRBD2 (6 bases each). The CDR3 has 14 residues. Germline lookup yields CDR1 DFQATT and CDR2 SNEGSKA (reference sequence). The CDR3 loop is CSAREGGRQDTQYF. DNA for the CDR3: TGCAGTGCTAGAGAAGGGGGGAGGCAAGACACCCAGTACTTC.

This chain links TRBV6-6 with TRBJ2-5; the D is unclear. V lost 5 bases to trimming and J lost 5 bases, with 12 bases between them. The CDR3 consists of 13 residues. The germline V gene encodes CDR1 MNHNY and CDR2 SVGAGI (reference sequence). The CDR3, as DNA: TGTGCCAGCAGTGATAACAGCAGGGAGACCCAGTACTTC. This translates into CASSDNSRETQYF.

V gene TRBV7-2 combines with J gene TRBJ1-1; D not certain. Trimming left V 3 bases short and J 9 bases short, with 8 bases between. The CDR3 sequence is 11 residues long. Germline CDR1 and CDR2: SGHTA and FQGNSA. The CDR3 region is CASSFQRKAFF. CDR3 sequence (DNA): TGTGCCAGCAGCTTCCAGAGGAAAGCTTTCTTT.

This clonotype was seen a few times. The chain links TRBV5-1 to TRBJ2-5; TRBD1 matches 9 bases. CDR1 and CDR2 from the germline V gene are SGHRS and YFSETQ. This CDR3 has 14 amino acids. V lost 6 bases, J lost 1 base, and 4 bases stayed unmatched. Written as DNA, the CDR3 is TGCGCCAGCACCGGACAGGGGTTCCAAGAGACCCAGTACTTC. Encoded protein: CASTGQGFQETQYF.

Ten or more counts support this clonotype. The chain links TRBV5-6 to TRBJ1-3, with TRBD1 matching 8 bases. From germline, CDR1 is SGHDT and CDR2 YYEEEE. V lost 2 bases to trimming and J lost 3 bases; unmatched junction nucleotides: 7. The CDR3 contains 16 residues. The CDR3 DNA is TGTGCCAGCAGCTTTTGGACAGGGAATATTGGAAACACCATATATTTT. Its translation: CASSFWTGNIGNTIYF.

The chain has TRBV7-9 and TRBJ2-1; a weak D match, TRBD2 (5 bases). Germline CDR1 SEHNR, CDR2 FQNEAQ (reference sequence). The CDR3 has 15 amino acids. V dropped 2 bases and J dropped 8 bases, with 16 bases sitting between them. DNA of the CDR3: TGTGCCAGCAGCTTAATAGCGTGGGGATTCGATGAGCAGTTCTTC. This translates into CASSLIAWGFDEQFF. The full variable domain, in which reference TRBV7-9 and TRBJ2-1 provide the parts outside the CDR3, is DTGVSQNPRHKITKRGQNVTFRCDPISEHNRLYWYRQTLGQGPEFLTYFQNEAQLEKSRLLSDRFSAERPKGSFSTLEIQRTEQGDSAMYLCASSLIAWGFDEQFFGPGTRLTVL.